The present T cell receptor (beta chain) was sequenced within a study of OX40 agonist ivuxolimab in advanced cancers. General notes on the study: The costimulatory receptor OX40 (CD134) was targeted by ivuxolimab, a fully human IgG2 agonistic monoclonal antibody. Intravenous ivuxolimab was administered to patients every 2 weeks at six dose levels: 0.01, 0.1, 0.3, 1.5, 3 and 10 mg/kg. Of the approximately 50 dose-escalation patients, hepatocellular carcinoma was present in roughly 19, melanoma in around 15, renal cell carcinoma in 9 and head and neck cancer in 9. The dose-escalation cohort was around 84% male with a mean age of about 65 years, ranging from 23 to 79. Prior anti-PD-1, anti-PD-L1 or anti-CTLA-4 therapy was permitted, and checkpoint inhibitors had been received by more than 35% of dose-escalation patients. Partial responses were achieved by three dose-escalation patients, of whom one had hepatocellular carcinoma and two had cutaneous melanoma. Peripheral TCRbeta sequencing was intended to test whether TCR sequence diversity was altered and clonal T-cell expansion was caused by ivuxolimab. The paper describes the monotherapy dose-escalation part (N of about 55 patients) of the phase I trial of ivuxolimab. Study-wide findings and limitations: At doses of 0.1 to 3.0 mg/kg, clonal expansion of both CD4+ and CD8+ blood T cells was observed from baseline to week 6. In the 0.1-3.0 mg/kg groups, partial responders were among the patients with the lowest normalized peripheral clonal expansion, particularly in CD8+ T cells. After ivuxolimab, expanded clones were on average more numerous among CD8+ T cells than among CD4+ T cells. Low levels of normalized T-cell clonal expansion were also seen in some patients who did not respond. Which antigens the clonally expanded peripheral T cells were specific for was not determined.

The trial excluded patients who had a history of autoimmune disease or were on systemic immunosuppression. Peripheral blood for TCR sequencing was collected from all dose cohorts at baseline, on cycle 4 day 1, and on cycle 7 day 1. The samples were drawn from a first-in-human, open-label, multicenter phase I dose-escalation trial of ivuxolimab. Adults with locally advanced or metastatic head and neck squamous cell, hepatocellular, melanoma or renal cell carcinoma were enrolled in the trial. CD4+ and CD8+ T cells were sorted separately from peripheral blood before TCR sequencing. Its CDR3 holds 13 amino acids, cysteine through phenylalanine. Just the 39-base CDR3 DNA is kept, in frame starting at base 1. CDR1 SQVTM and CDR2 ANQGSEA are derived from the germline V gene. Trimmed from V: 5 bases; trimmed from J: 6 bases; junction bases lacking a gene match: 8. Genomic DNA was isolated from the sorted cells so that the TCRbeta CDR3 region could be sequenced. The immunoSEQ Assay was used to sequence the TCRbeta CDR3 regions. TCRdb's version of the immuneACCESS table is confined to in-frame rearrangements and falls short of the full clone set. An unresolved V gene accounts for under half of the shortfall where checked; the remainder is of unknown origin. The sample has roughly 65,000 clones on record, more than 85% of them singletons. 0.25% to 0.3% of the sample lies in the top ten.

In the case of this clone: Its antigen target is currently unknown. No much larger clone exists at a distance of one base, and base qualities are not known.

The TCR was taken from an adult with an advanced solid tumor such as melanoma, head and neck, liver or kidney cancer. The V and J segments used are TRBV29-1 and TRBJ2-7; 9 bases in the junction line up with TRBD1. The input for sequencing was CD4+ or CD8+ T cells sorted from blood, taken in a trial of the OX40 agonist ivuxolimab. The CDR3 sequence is CSVLYRGQFEQYF. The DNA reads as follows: TGCAGCGTTCTCTACAGGGGGCAGTTCGAGCAGTACTTC.